The 29 T cell receptor beta chains below all came from one sample that was sequenced in a study of cytomegalovirus exposure and HLA in healthy donors. Use of 60 Vbeta and 13 Jbeta primers characterized the PCR. Using immunoSEQ multiplex PCR, the repertoire was profiled, and TCRdb retains in-frame clones only, with some absent. The repertoire holds about 140,000 clones, with around 83% as singletons. The sample comprised PBMCs. All receptors derive from a man aged 40-49 years in good health and CMV-seropositive.

The chain has TRBV11-1 and TRBJ2-7, with 7 bases that match TRBD2. The CDR3 contains 16 residues. J was trimmed by 2 bases and V by 1 base; bases with no gene match: 8. Per germline, CDR1 SGHAT and CDR2 FQDESV (reference sequence). The CDR3 here is CASSLVGGSPTYEQYF. DNA of the CDR3: TGTGCCAGCAGCTTAGTGGGGGGGTCTCCCACCTACGAGCAGTACTTC.

This chain joins TRBV7-2 and TRBJ1-5; D is perhaps TRBD1 (6 bases). Between the trimmed V and J ends, which lost 1 base and 5 bases, there was a span of 9 bases. From germline, CDR1 is SGHTA and CDR2 FQGNSA. This CDR3 contains 14 residues. The CDR3: CASSLGGGDQPQHF. CDR3 coding DNA: TGTGCCAGCAGCTTAGGGGGGGGCGATCAGCCCCAGCATTTT. Using reference TRBV7-2 and TRBJ1-5 for the parts outside the CDR3, the full variable domain is GAGVSQSPSNKVTEKGKDVELRCDPISGHTALYWYRQSLGQGLEFLIYFQGNSAPDKSGLPSDRFSAERTGGSVSTLTIQRTQQEDSAVYLCASSLGGGDQPQHFGDGTRLSIL.

V and J are TRBV5-1 and TRBJ1-6; D is unresolved. Per the germline V gene, CDR1 is SGHRS and CDR2 is YFSETQ. The V end was cut by 1 base, the J end by 8 bases, with 7 bases between. This CDR3 has 13 residues. CDR3 protein: CASSLLADSPLHF. CDR3 coding DNA: TGCGCCAGCAGCTTGTTAGCCGATTCACCCCTCCACTTT. Based on the CDR3 plus reference TRBV5-1 and TRBJ1-6, the full variable domain is KAGVTQTPRYLIKTRGQQVTLSCSPISGHRSVSWYQQTPGQGLQFLFEYFSETQRNKGNFPGRFSGRQFSNSRSEMNVSTLELGDSALYLCASSLLADSPLHFGNGTRLTVT.

The rearrangement joins TRBV25-1 to TRBJ2-1; TRBD1 aligns across 9 bases. Germline assignment: CDR1 MGHDK and CDR2 SYGVNS. The V and J ends lost 6 bases and 10 bases, in that order; junction bases with no gene match: 4. The CDR3 sequence is 12 residues long. The CDR3 DNA is TGTGCCAGCAGGACAGGGGGTGGGGAGCAGTTCTTC. Translated: CASRTGGGEQFF.

The CDR3 nucleotides read TGCGCCAGCAGCTCGGGACTAGCCCTCTCCTACGAGCAGTACTTC. As protein: CASSSGLALSYEQYF. The rearrangement uses TRBV5-1 and TRBJ2-7; TRBD2 matches 9 bases. This CDR3 spans 15 amino acids. V lost 3 bases and J lost 0; bases outside the gene matches: 4. CDR1 and CDR2 (germline): SGHRS, YFSETQ.

V and J are TRBV2 and TRBJ2-1; 8 bases match TRBD2. Trimming took 6 bases from V and 0 from J; bases not matched to a gene: 4. The CDR3 spans 15 residues. Germline values: CDR1 SNHLY, CDR2 FYNNEI. The CDR3: CASSREGSSYNEQFF. The CDR3 nucleotides are TGTGCCAGCAGCCGGGAGGGAAGCTCCTACAATGAGCAGTTCTTC.

The V gene is TRBV19, the J gene TRBJ2-5, with a tentative D call TRBD1 (6 bases). TRBJ2-7 explains the end of the DNA better; the J call may be wrong. The CDR3 spans 14 residues. Germline V gene lookup returns CDR1 LNHDA and CDR2 SQIVND (reference sequence). CDR3 amino acids: CASSIRDTSYEQYF. In DNA, the CDR3 is TGTGCCAGTAGTATACGGGACACTTCCTACGAGCAGTACTTC.

There are a few counts of this clone. The chain uses TRBV5-1 and TRBJ1-1, with 11 bases identical to TRBD1. The CDR3 extends over 16 amino acids. Looked up from germline, CDR1 is SGHRS and CDR2 is YFSETQ. With V trimmed by 2 bases and J by 4 bases, 7 bases remained unmatched. The CDR3 coding sequence is TGCGCCAGCAGCTTCAGGACAGGGGGCTTTAGCACTGAAGCTTTCTTT. Residues: CASSFRTGGFSTEAFF.

The chain joins TRBV27 to TRBJ1-6; D is possibly TRBD1 (6 bases). Germline-derived CDR1 and CDR2 are MNHEY and SMNVEV (reference sequence). The ends were cut back, 6 bases at V and 6 bases at J, with 12 bases in the middle. The CDR3 is 14 residues long. The CDR3 loop reads CASRFTGSNSPLHF. In nucleotides, the CDR3 is TGTGCCAGCAGGTTCACAGGGAGTAATTCACCCCTCCACTTT.

The rearrangement joins TRBV7-9 to TRBJ2-7, with 10 nucleotides matching TRBD2. V shed 6 bases and J 4 bases; nucleotides not matched to a gene: 9. From germline, CDR1 is SEHNR and CDR2 FQNEAQ (reference sequence). This CDR3 has 15 residues. Here the CDR3 reads CASRGTSGVVYEQYF. DNA for the CDR3: TGTGCCAGCAGAGGAACTAGCGGGGTGGTGTACGAGCAGTACTTC.

The rearrangement joins TRBV9 to TRBJ2-7; the match to TRBD1 covers 10 bases. The junction had 8 bases not matched to a gene; V was cut back by 4 bases and J by 4 bases. Germline loops: CDR1 SGDLS, CDR2 YYNGEE. This CDR3 is built from 15 residues. In nucleotides, the CDR3 is TGTGCCAGCAGCTTAACCGGGACAGGGGCTTACGAGCAGTACTTC. This gives the protein CASSLTGTGAYEQYF.

CDR3 DNA sequence: TGTGCCTGGAGTTCTCTGGTCGAGCCCCTCCACTTT. Translation: CAWSSLVEPLHF. The chain uses TRBV30 and TRBJ1-6; D gene ambiguous. The length of the CDR3 is 12 residues. Germline V gene data show CDR1 as GTSNPN and CDR2 as SVGIG (reference sequence). V lost 2 bases to trimming and J lost 13 bases, with 12 bases between them.

This clone was detected only once. The gene calls are TRBV6-1 and TRBJ2-3, with TRBD1 matching 8 bases. CDR1 is MNHNS, CDR2 SASEGT, per germline. J lost 5 bases, V lost 2 bases, and 3 bases had no gene match. This CDR3 has 14 amino acids. CDR3 in amino acids: CASSERDRLDTQYF. The CDR3 bases are TGTGCCAGCAGTGAAAGGGACAGGCTAGATACGCAGTATTTT.

The chain joins TRBV5-6 to TRBJ1-2; no firm D call. The V gene lost 3 bases and the J gene lost 2 bases, with 11 bases spanning the gap. Germline V gives CDR1 SGHDT, CDR2 YYEEEE. The CDR3 loop spans 14 amino acids. Written as DNA, the CDR3 is TGTGCCAGCAGCTACGGAGGGCGAAACTATGGCTACACCTTC. It specifies CASSYGGRNYGYTF.

The chain is built from TRBV27 and TRBJ2-5; the match to TRBD2 covers 9 bases. CDR3 length: 14 amino acids. V lost 4 bases and J lost 5; bases outside the gene matches: 5. CDR1 MNHEY and CDR2 SMNVEV come from the germline V gene (reference sequence). DNA of the CDR3: TGTGCCAGCAGTTGGCGGGGGGGCCGCGAGACCCAGTACTTC. Protein sequence: CASSWRGGRETQYF.

A word on this clone: Other DNA sequences in the sample encode the same CDR3. The V gene is TRBV5-1, the J gene TRBJ2-3; 11 positions match TRBD2. From germline, CDR1 is SGHRS and CDR2 YFSETQ. This CDR3 is 15 amino acids long. After removal of 5 bases from V and 6 bases from J, the junction contained 8 bases not matched to a gene. The CDR3, as DNA: TGCGCCAGCAGTCGTTTAGCGGGGGGGCCCGATACGCAGTATTTT. Encoded protein: CASSRLAGGPDTQYF.

The genes are TRBV25-1 and TRBJ1-1; 8 positions match TRBD1. V dropped 6 bases and J dropped 1; count of bases not matched to a gene: 7. Germline V gene sequence: CDR1 MGHDK, CDR2 SYGVNS. The CDR3 spans 15 residues. For the CDR3, the DNA is TGTGCCAGCAGCGACGCCGGGACAGGGAACACTGAAGCTTTCTTT. Its protein product is CASSDAGTGNTEAFF.

V and J are TRBV13 and TRBJ2-3; 7 nucleotides agree with TRBD1. CDR3 length: 14 amino acids. The germline V gene encodes CDR1 PRHDT and CDR2 FYEKMQ (reference sequence). With V trimmed by 5 bases and J by 3 bases, 5 bases remained unmatched. CDR3 bases: TGTGCCAGCAGCCCCCCACAGGGGACAGATACGCAGTATTTT. It translates to CASSPPQGTDTQYF.

The genes are TRBV9 and TRBJ1-1, with D tentatively TRBD1 (5 bases). Germline V CDR1 and CDR2: SGDLS, YYNGEE. CDR3 size: 13 residues. V lost 6 bases to trimming and J lost 1 base, with 10 bases between them. CDR3 nucleotides: TGTGCCAGCAACCCAACAGGGAACACTGAAGCTTTCTTT. Amino acids: CASNPTGNTEAFF.

V and J are TRBV14 and TRBJ1-2, with TRBD1 matching over 7 bases. This CDR3 is built from 15 residues. Germline assignment: CDR1 SGHDN and CDR2 FVKESK. Losses at the gene ends were 1 base for V and 5 bases for J; bases not matched to a gene: 7. CDR3 sequence (DNA): TGTGCCAGCAGCCAAGGGACAGGTGGGGGATATGGCTACACCTTC. Translated: CASSQGTGGGYGYTF.

The chain joins TRBV7-9 to TRBJ2-5; 10 bases line up with TRBD1. TRBJ2-7 matches the DNA end more closely, so the J call is doubtful. Germline V gene sequence: CDR1 SEHNR, CDR2 FQNEAQ (reference sequence). The CDR3 extends over 15 amino acids. CDR3 nucleotide sequence: TGTGCCAGCAGCTCCGGACAGGGGGTCTCCTACGAGCAGTACTTC. Its translation is CASSSGQGVSYEQYF.

The sample holds one count of this clone. The chain links TRBV10-3 to TRBJ1-6; 9 bases are shared with TRBD1. Germline V gives CDR1 ENHRY, CDR2 SYGVKD. This CDR3 spans 13 amino acids. Germline trimming cut 8 bases from V and 8 bases from J; bases unmatched to any gene: 4. CDR3 sequence: CAIGQGRDSPLHF. CDR3 sequence (DNA): TGTGCCATCGGACAGGGGCGCGATTCACCCCTCCACTTT.

The genes are TRBV4-1 and TRBJ1-2; D is undetermined. V was trimmed by 0 bases and J by 4 bases, leaving 15 bases between them. Germline-derived CDR1 and CDR2 are MGHRA and YSYEKL. The CDR3 extends over 16 amino acids. This chain's CDR3 is CASSQEPAQAAYGYTF. CDR3 nucleotide sequence: TGCGCCAGCAGCCAAGAACCGGCTCAGGCAGCCTATGGCTACACCTTC.

V gene TRBV30 combines with J gene TRBJ1-2; TRBD1 is a possible D gene (6 bases). V lost 7 bases and J 5 bases, leaving 20 bases between the germline ends. CDR3 length: 14 amino acids. The germline V gene has CDR1 GTSNPN and CDR2 SVGIG (reference sequence). CDR3 in DNA: TGTGCCTTATACCGGGACATCCCCCCATATGGCTACACCTTC. Translated: CALYRDIPPYGYTF.

The V and J genes are TRBV18 and TRBJ2-1; the match to TRBD2 covers 12 bases. This CDR3 is built from 15 residues. J gave up 4 bases and V 5 bases, and 3 bases lay outside the gene matches. Looked up from germline, CDR1 is KGHSH and CDR2 is LQKENI. The CDR3 DNA reads as TGTGCCAGCTCAAGGACTAGCGGGGAGTACAATGAGCAGTTCTTC. It is translated as CASSRTSGEYNEQFF. The full variable domain, its missing parts supplied by reference TRBV18 and TRBJ2-1, is NAGVMQNPRHLVRRRGQEARLRCSPMKGHSHVYWYRQLPEEGLKFMVYLQKENIIDESGMPKERFSAEFPKEGPSILRIQQVVRGDSAAYFCASSRTSGEYNEQFFGPGTRLTVL.

The J gene is TRBJ2-5, the V gene TRBV5-4; 9 bases fit TRBD2. In germline, CDR1 is SGHNT, CDR2 YYREEE (reference sequence). The CDR3 spans 17 residues. After removal of 0 bases from V and 0 bases from J, the junction contained 6 bases not matched to a gene. In nucleotides, the CDR3 is TGTGCCAGCAGCTTGGCCCGCGCTAGCGGGGACCAAGAGACCCAGTACTTC. Its translation is CASSLARASGDQETQYF.

The rearrangement uses TRBV19 and TRBJ2-5, with D possibly matching TRBD2 (5 bases). V was cut by 5 bases and J by 10 bases, with 17 bases left in between. Germline CDR1 is LNHDA and CDR2 is SQIVND (reference sequence). The CDR3 is 13 residues long. The CDR3 coding sequence is TGTGCCAGTAGTTTTACCCGCAGAGAGGGCCAGTACTTC. Encoded protein: CASSFTRREGQYF.

The gene calls are TRBV9 and TRBJ1-2; D may be TRBD1 (5 bases). The CDR3 is 14 residues long. V was trimmed by 5 bases and J by 8 bases, leaving 19 bases between them. Germline V gives CDR1 SGDLS, CDR2 YYNGEE. Here the CDR3 DNA reads TGTGCCAGCAGTCCCGGGACTGCGGGAAGAGGCTACACCTTC. Its translation is CASSPGTAGRGYTF.

The sample holds one count of this clone. V gene TRBV9 combines with J gene TRBJ1-2, with a tentative D call TRBD1 (5 bases). Trimming removed 0 bases from V and 3 bases from J, with 12 bases in between. The CDR3 loop spans 15 amino acids. Per germline, CDR1 SGDLS and CDR2 YYNGEE. The CDR3 DNA is TGTGCCAGCAGCGTAGCTTCGAGACAGCACTATGGCTACACCTTC. Translating it yields CASSVASRQHYGYTF.